The following is a TCR beta chain sequence with its context. Its target antigen remains unknown. This specimen comes from a study of cytomegalovirus exposure and HLA in healthy donors (dated by TCRdb to the late 2010s). Describing the broader study: In an earlier analysis of under 750 of the donors, less than 350 Gb of sequence data and 100 million or so unique TCR beta sequences from 150 million to 200 million T cells were reported. An earlier analysis of fewer than 700 of the donors applied high-throughput TCR beta sequencing to assess whether each TCR beta V gene segment acted as functional or pseudogenic. Across approximately 400 genotyped donors of the cohort, an average of about 240,000 unique TCR beta nucleotide sequences per donor were sequenced, and 15% to 20% of those sequences were non-productive. HLA typing covered class I and class II loci at four-digit resolution. Donor age, sex, ethnicity and CMV serostatus were compiled together with the repertoire data. The study used immunosequencing to profile the T cell repertoires of some 600 subjects and linked those repertoires to cytomegalovirus serostatus. The later analysis used no new phenotypic data to find candidate immune exposures, relying instead on TCR beta sequences and their occurrence across donors. Genome-wide SNP genotypes for about 55% of the roughly 670 donors were used in a later genetic analysis, which treated that subset as a discovery cohort. Every discovery cohort repertoire had been produced on one sequencing platform. The number of donors typed differed by locus, with roughly 629-640 for A, B, C, DRB1 and DQB1, approximately 500 for DQA1, 606 for DPA1, and around 450 for DPB1. The study combined high-throughput TCR immunosequencing, statistical association of individual TCRs with disease status, and machine learning to predict cytomegalovirus infection status. Because of strong linkage in the cohort, five DR-DQ haplotypes were treated as single units for association and clustering. A later analysis re-analyzed previously published TCR beta repertoires from 600 to 850 donors and added high-resolution HLA genotyping to study TCR occurrence patterns. The study aimed to test whether cataloging public T cell receptors could reveal signatures of past pathogen exposure. In addition to the first cohort of 650 to 750 subjects, a separate validation cohort of some 120 different subjects was used. An early release that covered more than 550 HLA-typed donors contained around 330 gigabases of sequencing data and tens of millions of unique TCR sequences. The genetic ancestry cluster associated with self-reported Caucasian donors included 70% to 85% of the approximately 410 genotyped donors. What the study reported, not specific to this receptor: At a false discovery rate of 0.05, a later analysis linked fewer than 20,000 TCR beta sequences to specific HLA alleles. CMV serostatus was the only immune exposure information available for the cohort. A total of 150 to 200 TCR beta chains were listed by the study as associated with cytomegalovirus. Presence/absence analyses assumed roughly uniform sequencing depth across donors, an assumption that may not hold. HLA typing was unavailable for some donors at each locus, so association tests used only the typed subset. A group of highly shared sequence variants was considered likely to be a technical artifact of the sequencing pipeline. While some public TCRs were present in many individuals, most TCR sequences turned up only very rarely across donors. Linkage disequilibrium might explain the correlated functional status among segregating V segments, but an unknown experimental factor could not be excluded. Compared with the roughly 600-donor mean, donors in an Asian-associated ancestry cluster had fewer N-insertions in productive TCRs, according to a later genetic analysis. When HLA alleles, especially DR and DQ, strongly co-occurred, TCR associations were difficult to assign to individual alleles. In vitro tests confirmed that a few of the cytomegalovirus-associated TCR beta chains recognize cytomegalovirus antigens. In an earlier analysis of around 600 of the donors, most TCR beta V segments were observed in productive rearrangements about 90% or about 30% of the time, broadly matching IMGT annotations. In a later genetic analysis, a missense DCLRE1C variant was associated with V-gene and J-gene trimming of TCR beta chains, and the association was replicated in an independent cohort. Only TCR beta chains were sequenced in this cohort, and the absence of alpha or paired-chain data limited detectable features. Several of the top co-occurrence clusters appeared to be linked to parvovirus B19, influenza, CMV and Epstein-Barr virus, according to a later analysis. A further reported finding was that TCR beta sequences accurately predicted the HLA-A and HLA-B alleles for most subjects in the first cohort. Because the 87-base-pair reads could not distinguish some IMGT-functional V segments, including TRBV6-2 and TRBV6-3, those segments were excluded. A later analysis found that TCR association rates varied across HLA loci, with DRB1 alleles showing the most associated TCRs and HLA-C alleles the fewest. According to the authors, the approach could potentially be generalized to other disease states and immunological phenotypes. In a later analysis, HLA-associated TCR beta chains showed more clonal expansion and lower generation probabilities than non-associated chains that were equally common. The classifier was reported to diagnose cytomegalovirus status with high specificity and sensitivity in both the original cohort and the validation cohort. A later analysis found that most CMV-associated TCR beta chains appeared HLA-restricted, with HLA associations seemingly driven largely by CMV exposure. The earlier analysis of 450 to 700 of the donors excluded approximately 15 rarely observed V segments, including chromosome 9 orphons, because counts were too low.

The library relied on the immunoSEQ multiplex PCR assay. For the multiplex PCR, a mixture combining 60 forward primers for TCR Vbeta segments and 13 reverse primers for TCR Jbeta segments was used. A multiplex PCR assay on genomic DNA amplified the CDR3 region of rearranged TCR beta genes. On the Illumina HiSeq System, the amplified TCR beta libraries were sequenced as 87-base-pair reads. The study's processing was this. Across the roughly 700 repertoires, a later analysis counted tens of millions of unique TCR beta chains, around 11 million of which were shared by at least two donors. To remove PCR and sequencing errors, raw reads were error-corrected and collapsed into unique sequences using a nearest-neighbor algorithm that merged closely related sequences. Alignment of CDR3 sequences to IMGT reference sequences was used to assign V, D and J gene segments. Each retained sequence needed at least a six-nucleotide match to both a V gene segment and a J gene segment. Rearrangements were called productive when the CDR3 lacked stop codons and stayed in frame with V and J; all others were non-productive. Following IMGT convention, CDR3 was defined as the stretch from the second conserved V-encoded cysteine up to the conserved J-encoded phenylalanine. The earlier analysis of about 570 of the donors excluded any sequence lacking an unambiguous match to a single V gene segment. In an earlier analysis of around 600 of the donors, V segments were called functional above 56.7% productive rearrangements and were called segregating when the between-donor standard deviation exceeded 5%. A statistical classification framework was built for diagnosing cytomegalovirus status from the catalog of TCR beta chain sequences. V and J gene assignment, in a later analysis, came from comparing TCR nucleotide sequences with IMGT/GENE-DB human TR gene sequences. Using the TCRdist pipeline, a later analysis assigned CDR3 sequences along with most-parsimonious VDJ recombination scenarios. In a later analysis, every TCR beta chain was defined by the combination of its CDR3 amino acid sequence and its V-gene family, and reads without a unique V-gene family were dropped. As a way to deal with suspected cross-contamination and a sequencing artifact, a later analysis dropped hundreds of nucleotide sequences that were highly shared and had low generation probability. In a later analysis, a clonal expansion index was calculated for each public chain from normalized within-repertoire ranks of inferred template counts. In a later analysis, generation probabilities were computed with a VDJ recombination model fitted to out-of-frame rearrangements, and the resulting probabilities were checked against IGoR. In a later analysis, hypergeometric tests were used to score TCR-TCR, TCR-HLA and TCR-CMV co-occurrence, with a repertoire-size bias correction applied to TCR pairs. In a later analysis, false discovery rates were estimated by permuting HLA or CMV assignments 20 times. In a later analysis, co-occurring TCRs were grouped using DBSCAN, with TCRdist sequence similarity added in when clustering inside HLA-allele-positive subsets. Repertoires with fewer than 30,000 or more than 120,000 public chains were left out of co-occurrence clustering, as were four to six repertoires with anomalous nucleotide sharing. This is the immuneACCESS table as TCRdb keeps it, with only in-frame sequences that have V and J called. A part of the clones is gone; compared with another copy, unresolved V genes explain less than half, and the rest is unexplained. V and J calls and clone size are as listed in that table; D and trimming were resolved from the DNA. The sample table gives some 200,000 clones. In total, the top ten clones hold 6.5% of the sample.

The cohort consisted of 670 or so healthy bone marrow donors. All cohort members were sampled while nominally healthy, although unrecorded immune exposures were likely present. The donor was CMV seronegative and belonged to the group of 350 or so seronegative cohort members. Each donor provided a peripheral blood sample, and peripheral blood mononuclear cells were used for TCR beta sequencing. Genomic DNA extraction from the blood cell samples was performed with the Qiagen DNeasy Blood Extraction Kit. The CDR3 contains 16 residues, cysteine and phenylalanine counted. Only CDR3 DNA remains: 48 bases, in frame from the first base. Between the V and J ends, shortened by 8 bases and 1 base respectively, the junction contains 17 bases. CDR1 and CDR2, looked up from the germline V gene (reference sequence), are MNHNY and SVGAGI.

The source of this sequence is a man aged 30-40 years in good health and CMV-seronegative. The chain is encoded by TRBV6-6 joined to TRBJ2-2; the D gene is perhaps TRBD2, from 5 matching bases. Sequences were obtained from PBMCs. This receptor carries the CDR3 CASANGVALNTGELFF. In nucleotide form, the sequence is TGTGCCAGCGCCAATGGGGTAGCGCTGAACACCGGGGAGCTGTTTTTT.